These 29 T cell receptor beta chains were sequenced from one sample in a study of blood T cells in healthy people across ages. Primed by a sample-barcoded 5' primer and a J-beta primer mix, a second PCR proceeded for 7 to 11 cycles. From the 5' RACE reads, TCRdb called clonotypes with MiXCR, one entry per CDR3 protein. The sample carries 850,000 to 950,000 distinct CDR3 sequences, less than 35% recorded once. Sequenced sample: blood. The receptors derive from a woman of 80 years or more in good health.

In its sample, this clonotype was seen once. This chain joins TRBV7-3 and TRBJ2-1; TRBD1 is a possible D gene (6 bases). The V and J ends lost 1 base and 6 bases respectively, with 7 bases between them. This CDR3 spans 13 amino acids. Per germline, CDR1 SGHTA and CDR2 FQGTGA. The CDR3 nucleotides read TGTGCCAGCAGCTTAAGGACAGCCAATGAGCAGTTCTTC. This sequence encodes CASSLRTANEQFF.

As to this clonotype: This may be a read error, as it is one base from a much larger clone. The genes are TRBV21-1 and TRBJ2-4; the D call of TRBD1 is as the table states it, not checked on the DNA. Gene TRBJ2-5 matches the end of the DNA better, so the J call may be wrong. TRBV21-1 represents a pseudogene. The CDR3 spans 14 residues. The CDR3 DNA reads TGTGCCAGCGGCAAAGGCAGGGGGCTTGGGACCCAGTACTTC. Encoded protein: CASGKGRGLGTQYF.

This clonotype was seen many times. This sequence joins TRBV7-2 and TRBJ2-6; TRBD1 agrees at 8 bases. The V gene's germline CDR1 is SGHTA and CDR2 FQGNSA. The length of the CDR3 is 16 residues. After removal of 5 bases from V and 2 bases from J, the junction contained 5 bases not matched to a gene. CDR3 DNA: TGTGCCAGCAGCGGCGACAGGGGAGCTGGGGCCAACGTCCTGACTTTC. Protein product: CASSGDRGAGANVLTF.

This clonotype was detected a few times. Just one base apart from a much larger clone, this may be a read error. The CDR3 reads CASSSNRGIRDNEQYF. Here the CDR3 DNA reads TGTGCCAGCAGTTCTAACAGGGGGATACGAGACAATGAGCAGTACTTC. V is TRBV6-2 or TRBV6-3 and J is TRBJ2-7; 8 bases line up with TRBD1. V lost 4 bases and J lost 7; bases outside the gene matches: 15. From germline, CDR1 is MNHEY and CDR2 SVGEGT. The CDR3 is 16 amino acids.

This clonotype was seen repeatedly, ten times or more. This chain uses TRBV4-2 with TRBJ2-3; 9 nucleotides line up with TRBD2. Germline V gives CDR1 LGHNA, CDR2 YNFKEQ. The CDR3 totals 17 residues. V gave up 0 bases and J gave up 8 bases; unmatched junction bases: 12. The CDR3 is CASSQEAGGTSMATQYF. CDR3 coding DNA: TGTGCCAGCAGCCAAGAGGCAGGGGGGACTAGCATGGCTACGCAGTATTTT.

This clonotype occurred many times. The V and J genes are TRBV7-2 and TRBJ2-1, with D perhaps matching TRBD2 (6 bases). The CDR3 sequence is 14 residues long. V was shortened by 4 bases and J by 8 bases, with 15 bases between the two germline ends. Germline lookup yields CDR1 SGHTA and CDR2 FQGNSA. As DNA, the CDR3 is TGTGCCAGCAGCTCGACACTAGCCTTGGATGAGCAGTTCTTC. Its translation is CASSSTLALDEQFF.

With regard to this clonotype: Given a much more abundant clone one base away, this may be a read error. The rearrangement uses TRBV10-1 and TRBJ2-7; D is uncertain. V dropped 11 bases and J dropped 7 bases, with 18 bases sitting between them. The CDR3 covers 12 residues. Germline-derived CDR1 and CDR2 are WNHNN and SYGVQD (reference sequence). The DNA of the CDR3 is TGCGCCGGCTACTTCACCTACAATGAGCAGTACTTC. This sequence encodes CAGYFTYNEQYF.

There are many counts of this clonotype. This chain joins TRBV6-1 and TRBJ2-5; tentatively, D is TRBD1 or TRBD2 (5 bases each). The germline CDR1 and CDR2 sequences are MNHNS and SASEGT. The length of the CDR3 is 18 residues. V lost 2 bases and J 5 bases, leaving 24 bases between the germline ends. As DNA, the CDR3 is TGTGCCAGCAGTGAACCTGTAATGGGGCAGGGAGTAAAGGAGACCCAGTACTTC. This codes for CASSEPVMGQGVKETQYF.

The V gene is TRBV28, the J gene TRBJ2-1; maybe TRBD2 (6 bases). The length of the CDR3 is 13 residues. CDR1 is MDHEN and CDR2 is SYDVKM in the germline V gene. V lost 4 bases, J lost 8 bases, and 12 bases lay in between. The CDR3 DNA sequence: TGTGCCAGCAGTTCCCCTAAGCGGGATGAGCAGTTCTTC. Amino acid sequence: CASSSPKRDEQFF.

A remark on this clonotype: A read error may produce the germline difference seen at one junction end. The rearrangement joins TRBV14 to TRBJ2-3, with 7 bases matching TRBD2. The CDR3 extends over 13 amino acids. Germline-derived CDR1 and CDR2 are SGHDN and FVKESK. As DNA, the CDR3 is TGTGCCAGCAACCAAGACATGGGGAGGGCGCAGTATTTT. This translates into CASNQDMGRAQYF. Looking up the rest from reference TRBV14 and TRBJ2-3 gives the full variable domain: EAGVTQFPSHSVIEKGQTVTLRCDPISGHDNLYWYRRVMGKEIKFLLHFVKESKQDESGMPNNRFLAERTGGTYSTLKVQPAELEDSGVYFCASNQDMGRAQYFGPGTRLTVL.

This clonotype has a count of ten or more. The chain recombines TRBV6-1 with TRBJ2-5, with 14 bases matching TRBD2. The length of the CDR3 is 15 residues. In germline, CDR1 is MNHNS, CDR2 SASEGT. Trimming at V came to 5 bases and at J to 4 bases, leaving 3 bases not matched to a gene. The CDR3 DNA follows: TGTGCCAGCAGTACGGGACTAGCGGGGGTAGAGACCCAGTACTTC. This translates into CASSTGLAGVETQYF.

This clonotype was seen only a few times. CDR3 bases: TGTGCCAGCAGCTTAGATCTTCAGGGCCCCCGGTGGTACTTC. Protein sequence: CASSLDLQGPRWYF. This chain joins TRBV11-2 and TRBJ2-5, with TRBD1 as a possible D gene (5 bases). CDR1 is SGHAT, CDR2 FQNNGV, per germline. Trimming left V 0 bases short and J 13 bases short, with 18 bases between. This CDR3 has 14 residues.

As concerns this clonotype: This could be a read error, since a much larger clone is one nucleotide away. The chain uses TRBV5-1 and TRBJ1-2; the match to TRBD1 covers 11 bases. Germline V lookup: CDR1 SGHRS, CDR2 YFSETQ. J gave up 5 bases and V 3 bases, and 6 bases lay outside the gene matches. This CDR3 has 15 residues. CDR3 DNA sequence: TGCGCCAGCAGCTCACCGGACAGGGGGCAATATGGCTACACCTTC. It is translated as CASSSPDRGQYGYTF.

This clonotype has at least ten counts. The CDR3 reads CASSHIGTSGGPLYNEQFF. DNA for the CDR3: TGTGCCAGCAGCCACATCGGGACTAGCGGGGGACCCCTTTACAATGAGCAGTTCTTC. The chain has TRBV27 and TRBJ2-1, with 14 nucleotides matching TRBD2. V dropped 6 bases and J dropped 4; count of bases not matched to a gene: 14. Germline CDR1 reads MNHEY; CDR2 reads SMNVEV (reference sequence). The CDR3 consists of 19 residues.

This clonotype came up a few times. CDR3 DNA: TGTGCCAGCAGTTTCCGGGTCAACTCCTACGAGCAGTACTTC. Translating it yields CASSFRVNSYEQYF. This rearrangement joins TRBV28 to TRBJ2-7; D call uncertain. Trimming took off 3 bases at V and 0 bases at J, with 9 bases between the two ends. The CDR3 totals 14 residues. In germline, CDR1 is MDHEN, CDR2 SYDVKM. Based on the CDR3 plus reference TRBV28 and TRBJ2-7, the full variable domain is DVKVTQSSRYLVKRTGEKVFLECVQDMDHENMFWYRQDPGLGLRLIYFSYDVKMKEKGDIPEGYSVSREKKERFSLILESASTNQTSMYLCASSFRVNSYEQYFGPGTRLTVT.

This clonotype was counted a few times. The CDR3, as DNA: TGTGCCAGCAGTCGGCTGGACAGGGTTGTTAATTCACCCCTCCACTTT. It encodes CASSRLDRVVNSPLHF. The chain has TRBV12-3 or TRBV12-4 and TRBJ1-6; 8 nucleotides match TRBD1. V lost 5 bases, J lost 6 bases, and 9 bases stayed unmatched. This CDR3 has 16 residues.

The chain carries TRBV24-1 and TRBJ2-7; 8 positions agree with TRBD1. V trimming: 9 bases; J trimming: 6 bases; junction bases outside the gene matches: 9. Germline V CDR1 and CDR2: KGHDR, SFDVKD. The CDR3 length is 13 residues. CDR3 in amino acids: CATQGTGLGEQYF. The CDR3 DNA follows: TGTGCCACCCAAGGGACAGGACTGGGCGAGCAGTACTTC.

This clonotype was picked up a small number of times. This CDR3 reads CATRGGNEQYF. In DNA, the CDR3 is TGCGCCACCAGAGGGGGAAATGAGCAGTACTTC. The V gene is TRBV5-1, the J gene TRBJ2-5, with D maybe TRBD1 (6 bases). Germline-derived CDR1 and CDR2 are SGHRS and YFSETQ. V was cut by 9 bases and J by 11 bases, with 17 bases left in between. The CDR3 has 11 amino acids.

This clonotype was detected ten times or more. The CDR3 coding sequence is TGTGCCAGCAGCGCTCACCTGACCGGGGGAACCTACGAGCAGTACTTC. Translated: CASSAHLTGGTYEQYF. V is TRBV9 and J is TRBJ2-7; D may be TRBD2 (6 bases). Germline lookup yields CDR1 SGDLS and CDR2 YYNGEE. This CDR3 has 16 amino acids. V was shortened by 3 bases and J by 2 bases, with 18 bases between the two germline ends.

As for this clonotype: A much larger clone lies a single base off, so this may be a read error. The gene calls are TRBV9 and TRBJ2-1; 9 bases line up with TRBD1. The CDR3 is made up of 15 amino acids. The V gene's germline CDR1 is SGDLS and CDR2 YYNGEE. Losses at the gene ends were 3 bases for V and 5 bases for J; bases not matched to a gene: 6. CDR3 region: CASSARDRDHNEQFF. The DNA of the CDR3 is TGTGCCAGCAGCGCCCGGGACAGGGACCACAATGAGCAGTTCTTC. The variable domain in full, completed from reference TRBV9 and TRBJ2-1, reads DSGVTQTPKHLITATGQRVTLRCSPRSGDLSVYWYQQSLDQGLQFLIQYYNGEERAKGNILERFSAQQFPDLHSELNLSSLELGDSALYFCASSARDRDHNEQFFGPGTRLTVL.

The chain employs TRBV29-1 and TRBJ2-3; a possible D gene is TRBD1 (5 bases). CDR3 length equals 12 residues. Trimming pared 7 bases from V and 2 bases from J, leaving 10 bases between. Germline lookup yields CDR1 SQVTM and CDR2 ANQGSEA. The CDR3 is CSAEDTTDTQYF. Written as DNA, the CDR3 is TGCAGCGCTGAGGACACCACAGATACGCAGTATTTT.

This chain's CDR3 is CSAYIRGTGVYEQYF. As DNA, the CDR3 is TGCAGTGCCTACATAAGGGGGACAGGGGTTTACGAGCAGTACTTC. The chain couples TRBV20-1 to TRBJ2-4, with TRBD1 matching over 10 bases. Judging by the DNA end, TRBJ2-7 fits better; the J call may be wrong. The CDR3 extends over 15 amino acids. Germline CDR1 and CDR2: DFQATT and SNEGSKA (reference sequence).

The chain couples TRBV11-3 to TRBJ2-3; TRBD2 agrees at 10 bases. The CDR3 runs 14 residues. Germline V lookup: CDR1 SGHNT, CDR2 YENEEA. V lost 6 bases to trimming and J lost 5 bases; unmatched junction nucleotides: 5. CDR3 amino acids: CASRLAGNKDTQYF. As DNA, the CDR3 is TGTGCCAGCAGACTAGCGGGGAATAAAGATACGCAGTATTTT.

Ten or more counts support this clonotype. The gene calls are TRBV7-8 and TRBJ2-7; 9 positions match TRBD1. This CDR3 has 15 amino acids. Germline V gene data show CDR1 as SGHVS and CDR2 as FQNEAQ. With 3 bases clipped from V and 5 bases from J, the junction kept 8 bases outside the gene matches. As DNA, the CDR3 is TGTGCCAGCAGCTTTACGGACAGGGGATATCACGAGCAGTACTTC. As protein: CASSFTDRGYHEQYF.

This clonotype was recorded at least ten times. This chain uses TRBV7-9 with TRBJ2-5, with TRBD1 as a possible D gene (7 bases). Trimming left V 2 bases short and J 4 bases short, with 17 bases between. The germline V gene encodes CDR1 SEHNR and CDR2 FQNEAQ (reference sequence). The CDR3 has 16 residues. The DNA for the CDR3 is TGTGCCAGCAGCTTACTGTCGTGGCAGGGGGGAGAGACCCAGTACTTC. This translates into CASSLLSWQGGETQYF. Supplemented by reference TRBV7-9 and TRBJ2-5, the full variable domain reads DTGVSQNPRHKITKRGQNVTFRCDPISEHNRLYWYRQTLGQGPEFLTYFQNEAQLEKSRLLSDRFSAERPKGSFSTLEIQRTEQGDSAMYLCASSLLSWQGGETQYFGPGTRLLVL.

Points on this clonotype: The junction departs from germline at one end; a sequencing error may be responsible. This chain joins TRBV12-3 or TRBV12-4 and TRBJ2-3; D unclear. CDR3 size: 14 residues. The CDR3, as DNA: TGTGCCAGCAGTCATCGAGTGAGACCAGATGCGCAGTATTTT. Translation: CASSHRVRPDAQYF.

This clonotype came up many times. The chain combines TRBV4-3 with TRBJ2-3; a weak D match, TRBD2 (6 bases). The CDR3 runs 16 residues. Trimming took off 0 bases at V and 8 bases at J, with 18 bases between the two ends. From germline, CDR1 is LGHNA and CDR2 YSLEER. CDR3 coding DNA: TGCGCCAGCAGCCAAGATAGGAGACTAGTGGGACCTACGCAGTATTTT. Protein product: CASSQDRRLVGPTQYF.

This clonotype was counted ten times or more. The chain couples TRBV5-1 to TRBJ2-3; D unresolved. V was trimmed by 1 base and J by 3 bases, leaving 3 bases between them. CDR1 SGHRS and CDR2 YFSETQ come from the germline V gene. The CDR3 has 12 amino acids. The CDR3 loop is CASSLQTDTQYF. CDR3 nucleotide sequence: TGCGCCAGCAGCTTGCAAACAGATACGCAGTATTTT.

This clonotype was recorded a few times. The J gene is TRBJ2-2, the V gene TRBV4-2; D is ambiguous. V dropped 1 base and J dropped 3 bases, with 6 bases sitting between them. Per germline, CDR1 LGHNA and CDR2 YNFKEQ. This CDR3 is built from 14 residues. The CDR3 bases are TGTGCCAGCAGCCAAGGAATCGACACCGGGGAGCTGTTTTTT. As protein: CASSQGIDTGELFF.